These 22 T cell receptor beta chains came from one sample sequenced in a study of blood T cell repertoires in COVID-19. Method: immunoSEQ multiplex PCR; TCRdb's copy keeps in-frame clones and lacks some. The data show about 51,000 clones, approximately 86% seen once. Sequenced material: peripheral blood. The receptors originated from a man aged 55 to 70 with acute or convalescent COVID-19.

This clone was recorded once. This chain connects TRBV27 to TRBJ2-5, with 7 bases that match TRBD1. The CDR3 contains 14 residues. The V segment lost 2 bases and the J segment 4 bases; nucleotides outside the gene matches: 4. Germline CDR1 is MNHEY and CDR2 is SMNVEV (reference sequence). CDR3 protein: CASSLAGGGETQYF. DNA of the CDR3: TGTGCCAGCAGTTTAGCAGGGGGTGGAGAGACCCAGTACTTC.

This clone was picked up one time. The V call is TRBV9, the J call TRBJ1-4; D not certain. CDR3 length equals 15 residues. The V end lost 4 bases, the J end lost 2 bases, and 12 bases lay between the germline ends. Germline CDR1 SGDLS, CDR2 YYNGEE. The CDR3 is CASSPRTDTNEKLFF. The CDR3 bases are TGTGCCAGCAGCCCGAGAACCGATACTAATGAAAAACTGTTTTTT.

The chain uses TRBV3-1 (or the pseudogene TRBV3-2) and TRBJ2-1; 7 positions match TRBD2. The CDR3 contains 16 residues. From germline, CDR1 is LGHDT and CDR2 YNNKEL (reference sequence). With V trimmed by 0 bases and J by 2 bases, 4 bases remained unmatched. The CDR3 bases are TGTGCCAGCAGCCAAGATGGGCGGGAGCCCTACAATGAGCAGTTCTTC. Protein product: CASSQDGREPYNEQFF.

J is TRBJ1-2 and V is TRBV12-3 or TRBV12-4, with 8 bases lining up with TRBD1. With V trimmed by 5 bases and J by 4 bases, 3 bases remained unmatched. CDR3 length equals 13 residues. The CDR3 coding sequence is TGTGCCAGCAGTGACAGGGGCTCCTATGGCTACACCTTC. As protein: CASSDRGSYGYTF.

This clone was counted between two and nine times. This sequence joins TRBV5-4 and TRBJ2-5, with TRBD2 identical over 14 bases. Germline CDR1 SGHNT, CDR2 YYREEE (reference sequence). This CDR3 spans 17 amino acids. J was trimmed by 3 bases and V by 4 bases; bases with no gene match: 8. The CDR3: CASSPGLAGGPEETQYF. The CDR3 DNA reads TGTGCCAGCAGCCCCGGACTAGCGGGAGGCCCAGAAGAGACCCAGTACTTC. The full variable domain, completed using reference TRBV5-4 and TRBJ2-5, is ETGVTQSPTHLIKTRGQQVTLRCSSQSGHNTVSWYQQALGQGPQFIFQYYREEENGRGNFPPRFSGLQFPNYSSELNVNALELDDSALYLCASSPGLAGGPEETQYFGPGTRLLVL.

The J gene is TRBJ2-5, the V gene TRBV12-3 or TRBV12-4; no clear D. Trimming removed 6 bases from V and 3 bases from J, with 8 bases in between. The CDR3 has 12 amino acids. CDR3 amino acids: CASSHSEETQYF. In nucleotides, the CDR3 is TGTGCCAGCAGCCACTCGGAAGAGACCCAGTACTTC.

V is TRBV9 and J is TRBJ2-3; 13 bases align to TRBD2. Trimming at V came to 0 bases and at J to 6 bases, leaving 7 bases not matched to a gene. Per germline, CDR1 SGDLS and CDR2 YYNGEE. This CDR3 is 17 amino acids long. The CDR3 loop is CASSVGGLAGEMDTQYF. The CDR3 DNA reads as TGTGCCAGCAGCGTAGGAGGACTAGCGGGAGAGATGGATACGCAGTATTTT.

The chain has TRBV20-1 and TRBJ2-3; 10 bases align to TRBD2. Germline V gives CDR1 DFQATT, CDR2 SNEGSKA (reference sequence). The ends lost 3 bases at V and 0 bases at J; junction bases unmatched: 3. CDR3 length equals 15 residues. The CDR3 DNA follows: TGCAGTGCTAGTCTGACTAGCGGGAGCACAGATACGCAGTATTTT. Its translation: CSASLTSGSTDTQYF.

The V gene is TRBV6-4, the J gene TRBJ1-2; 8 positions match TRBD1. V lost 6 bases to trimming and J lost 7 bases; unmatched junction nucleotides: 7. The CDR3 is 13 residues long. In germline, CDR1 is MRHNA, CDR2 SNTAGT. The CDR3: CASSLDRAGGYTF. CDR3 DNA: TGTGCCAGCAGCTTGGACAGGGCTGGTGGCTACACCTTC.

This clone was seen more than once but under ten times. This chain joins TRBV6-2 or TRBV6-3 and TRBJ1-1; 10 nucleotides agree with TRBD1. V shed 4 bases and J 3 bases; nucleotides not matched to a gene: 17. The germline V gene encodes CDR1 MNHEY and CDR2 SVGEGT. CDR3 length: 19 residues. The CDR3 sequence: CASSLLVGQGYLLDTEAFF. The DNA of the CDR3 is TGTGCCAGCAGTTTACTCGTGGGACAGGGGTACCTCCTTGACACTGAAGCTTTCTTT.

This clone was observed once. The chain carries TRBV10-3 and TRBJ1-1; no clear D gene. Germline V gene sequence: CDR1 ENHRY, CDR2 SYGVKD. The CDR3 contains 12 residues. Deletions cut 7 bases from V and 3 bases from J, with 9 bases between. The CDR3 bases are TGTGCCATCAAGGAGGTGGACACTGAAGCTTTCTTT. The encoded protein is CAIKEVDTEAFF.

This clone was seen a handful of times. The V and J genes are TRBV6-1 and TRBJ1-3, with D tentatively TRBD1 (5 bases). Trimming took 0 bases from V and 0 from J, leaving 9 bases between them. This CDR3 is built from 16 residues. Germline V gene data show CDR1 as MNHNS and CDR2 as SASEGT. The CDR3 here is CASSEAQGFSGNTIYF. DNA for the CDR3: TGTGCCAGCAGTGAAGCGCAGGGTTTCTCTGGAAACACCATATATTTT.

J is TRBJ2-3 and V is TRBV7-2; D is ambiguous. V was shortened by 3 bases and J by 2 bases, with 9 bases between the two germline ends. The CDR3 runs to 14 residues. Germline V lookup: CDR1 SGHTA, CDR2 FQGNSA. Here the CDR3 reads CASSLGSFTDTQYF. DNA of the CDR3: TGTGCCAGCAGCTTGGGCAGTTTCACAGATACGCAGTATTTT.

The chain is built from TRBV9 and TRBJ1-1; a possible D gene is TRBD1 (6 bases). Germline CDR1 SGDLS, CDR2 YYNGEE. The V gene lost 0 bases and the J gene lost 1 base, with 7 bases spanning the gap. The CDR3 contains 14 residues. In nucleotides, the CDR3 is TGTGCCAGCAGCGTAGTGACAGGGAACACTGAAGCTTTCTTT. Protein: CASSVVTGNTEAFF.

The gene calls are TRBV6-5 and TRBJ1-3; D is undetermined. The V and J ends lost 6 bases and 1 base respectively, with 10 bases between them. Germline V gene data show CDR1 as MNHEY and CDR2 as SVGAGI. The CDR3 is made up of 14 amino acids. The CDR3 bases are TGTGCCAGCAGGGCAAGTATATCTGGAAACACCATATATTTT. This translates into CASRASISGNTIYF.

This clone occurred once. CDR3 DNA: TGTGCCAGCAGCTTAGACGGGGTTGGAGAGACCCAGTACTTC. Its translation: CASSLDGVGETQYF. The chain has TRBV11-3 and TRBJ2-5, with D tentatively TRBD2 (5 bases). The CDR3 spans 14 residues. Trimming took 0 bases from V and 4 from J, leaving 9 bases between them. Germline V gene sequence: CDR1 SGHNT, CDR2 YENEEA.

The genes are TRBV28 and TRBJ2-7; D may be TRBD1 (6 bases). This CDR3 is 13 amino acids long. The V gene lost 4 bases and the J gene lost 3 bases, with 10 bases spanning the gap. Per germline, CDR1 MDHEN and CDR2 SYDVKM. The CDR3 nucleotides read TGTGCCAGCAGTTCCCCGGACAGCTACGAGCAGTACTTC. Translating gives CASSSPDSYEQYF.

The J gene is TRBJ1-5, the V gene TRBV28; the D gene is possibly TRBD1 (5 bases). V was clipped by 8 bases and J by 4 bases, with 15 bases between them. Germline V gene lookup returns CDR1 MDHEN and CDR2 SYDVKM. This CDR3 spans 14 amino acids. The DNA of the CDR3 is TGTGCCAGCTCCCTCGCAGGGAGGAATCAGCCCCAGCATTTT. The encoded protein is CASSLAGRNQPQHF.

The chain is built from TRBV19 and TRBJ1-5, with D maybe TRBD1 (5 bases). Trimming took 6 bases from V and 6 from J, leaving 9 bases between them. The length of the CDR3 is 12 residues. Germline V gene sequence: CDR1 LNHDA, CDR2 SQIVND (reference sequence). The CDR3 is CASRAGGQPQHF. The CDR3, as DNA: TGTGCCAGTAGGGCGGGGGGTCAGCCCCAGCATTTT.

The CDR3 DNA reads TGTGCCAGCAGCCCCGGGACTAGCGGACAAGAGACCCAGTACTTC. This codes for CASSPGTSGQETQYF. The rearrangement uses TRBV4-2 and TRBJ2-5; 11 positions agree with TRBD2. CDR3 size: 15 residues. The junction had 3 bases not matched to a gene; V was cut back by 4 bases and J by 2 bases. Germline loops: CDR1 LGHNA, CDR2 YNFKEQ.

A few counts support this clone. The chain carries TRBV5-6 and TRBJ1-1; no firm D call. Trimming removed 1 base at V and 4 bases at J, with 8 bases between. CDR1 and CDR2 from the germline V gene are SGHDT and YYEEEE. The CDR3 extends over 13 amino acids. The DNA for the CDR3 is TGTGCCAGCAGCTTGACATTGGCCACTGAAGCTTTCTTT. It encodes CASSLTLATEAFF.

This chain uses TRBV7-2 with TRBJ2-2; TRBD1 matches 8 bases. The CDR3 consists of 16 residues. CDR1 is SGHTA and CDR2 is FQGNSA in the germline V gene. V was pared by 5 bases and J by 5 bases, with 10 bases of the junction left unmatched. As DNA, the CDR3 is TGTGCCAGCAGCCCCCGGGGCAGGGGGCGTACCGGGGAGCTGTTTTTT. This sequence encodes CASSPRGRGRTGELFF.